This entry lists 19 T cell receptor beta chains sequenced from one sample in a study of T cells and Merkel cell carcinoma outcomes. This table comes from immunoSEQ multiplex PCR, and its TCRdb copy is limited to in-frame clones, with some not included. The sample has some 15,000 clones, approximately 87% seen once. Sequencing was performed on tumor tissue from Merkel cell carcinoma. Receptors originate from a human donor with Merkel cell carcinoma.

V gene TRBV5-1 combines with J gene TRBJ1-6, with D hard to call. Per the germline V gene, CDR1 is SGHRS and CDR2 is YFSETQ. Trimming cost V 0 bases and J 5 bases, with 12 bases left between them. The CDR3 length is 16 residues. This CDR3 reads CASSLVVGGDNSPLHF. In nucleotides, the CDR3 is TGCGCCAGCAGCTTGGTGGTGGGTGGAGATAATTCACCCCTCCACTTT.

Note on this clone: A much bigger clone sits one base away, suggesting this may be a read error. The rearrangement links TRBV4-1 to TRBJ1-1; the D gene is possibly TRBD1 (6 bases). Germline CDR1 is MGHRA and CDR2 is YSYEKL. Trimming removed 2 bases from V and 7 bases from J, with 11 bases in between. The CDR3 totals 13 residues. In DNA form, the CDR3 reads TGCGCCAGCAGCCAAAACAGGGCAGGTGAAGCTTTCTTT. Translation gives CASSQNRAGEAFF.

The chain combines TRBV30 with TRBJ2-6, with D possibly TRBD2 on 5 matching bases. The CDR3 runs to 16 residues. With 4 bases removed from V and 0 bases from J, the gap between germline ends came to 13 bases. Germline lookup yields CDR1 GTSNPN and CDR2 SVGIG (reference sequence). CDR3 protein: CAWNPRRVSGANVLTF. Written as DNA, the CDR3 is TGTGCCTGGAACCCGAGGCGGGTCTCTGGGGCCAACGTCCTGACTTTC. Based on the CDR3 plus reference TRBV30 and TRBJ2-6, the full variable domain is SQTIHQWPATLVQPVGSPLSLECTVEGTSNPNLYWYRQAAGRGLQLLFYSVGIGQISSEVPQNLSASRPQDRQFILSSKKLLLSDSGFYLCAWNPRRVSGANVLTFGAGSRLTVL.

The chain is built from TRBV7-6 and TRBJ2-5, with TRBD2 identical over 8 bases. The germline V gene has CDR1 SGHVS and CDR2 FNYEAQ. The CDR3 spans 15 residues. Trimming removed 2 bases from V and 5 bases from J; junction bases left unmatched: 7. Here the CDR3 reads CASSLLAGGRETQYF. The CDR3 DNA follows: TGTGCCAGCAGCTTACTGGCGGGGGGAAGGGAGACCCAGTACTTC.

Concerning this clone: The same CDR3 also results from other DNA sequences found in this sample. This chain uses TRBV18 with TRBJ2-7, with TRBD1 matching 7 bases. Germline V CDR1 and CDR2: KGHSH, LQKENI. The CDR3 covers 14 residues. V was pared by 3 bases and J by 5 bases, with 7 bases of the junction left unmatched. CDR3 nucleotide sequence: TGTGCCAGCTCACCTCAGACAGGGTTCCACGAGCAGTACTTC. Translation gives CASSPQTGFHEQYF.

The rearrangement uses TRBV27 and TRBJ2-7; possibly TRBD2 for D (6 bases). The length of the CDR3 is 13 residues. The V end lost 3 bases, the J end lost 2 bases, and 8 bases lay between the germline ends. The V gene's germline CDR1 is MNHEY and CDR2 SMNVEV (reference sequence). The CDR3 nucleotides are TGTGCCAGCAGTTTGGGAGGAACCTACGAGCAGTACTTC. This gives the protein CASSLGGTYEQYF.

V and J are TRBV5-8 and TRBJ1-4; 8 bases match TRBD1. V lost 4 bases, J lost 5 bases, and 4 bases stayed unmatched. CDR1 SGHTS and CDR2 YDEGEE come from the germline V gene. The CDR3 is made up of 14 amino acids. The CDR3 sequence: CASSAQGGNEKLFF. CDR3 bases: TGTGCCAGCAGCGCACAGGGGGGAAATGAAAAACTGTTTTTT.

The chain is built from TRBV7-9 and TRBJ1-6, with D perhaps TRBD1 (6 bases). The CDR3 length is 14 residues. With 6 bases removed from V and 6 bases from J, the gap between germline ends came to 12 bases. Germline lookup yields CDR1 SEHNR and CDR2 FQNEAQ (reference sequence). CDR3 nucleotides: TGTGCCAGCAGAGAACAAGGGGGTAATTCACCCCTCCACTTT. The encoded protein is CASREQGGNSPLHF. Filled out from reference TRBV7-9 and TRBJ1-6, the complete variable domain reads DTGVSQNPRHKITKRGQNVTFRCDPISEHNRLYWYRQTLGQGPEFLTYFQNEAQLEKSRLLSDRFSAERPKGSFSTLEIQRTEQGDSAMYLCASREQGGNSPLHFGNGTRLTVT.

This chain links TRBV5-1 with TRBJ2-5, with D unclear. The V end lost 5 bases, the J end lost 5 bases, and 19 bases lay between the germline ends. Per the germline V gene, CDR1 is SGHRS and CDR2 is YFSETQ. This CDR3 contains 15 residues. The CDR3 region has the DNA TGCGCCAGCAGTAGTTCGGATCCAGCCATGGAGACCCAGTACTTC. Translation: CASSSSDPAMETQYF.

This clone showed up just a few times. This chain joins TRBV4-1 and TRBJ2-7, with 8 bases identical to TRBD2. V was pared by 0 bases and J by 3 bases, with 10 bases of the junction left unmatched. This CDR3 is 17 amino acids long. Germline V gene data show CDR1 as MGHRA and CDR2 as YSYEKL. CDR3 DNA sequence: TGCGCCAGCAGCCAAGACGTTGGCCGGGAGGGCCTCTACGAGCAGTACTTC. This translates into CASSQDVGREGLYEQYF.

The sample holds a few counts of this clone. The chain is built from TRBV28 and TRBJ1-4, with 9 bases matching TRBD1. Germline V gene lookup returns CDR1 MDHEN and CDR2 SYDVKM. The CDR3 sequence is 15 residues long. Germline trimming cut 6 bases from V and 8 bases from J; bases unmatched to any gene: 10. The CDR3 reads CASRIGGTGLEKLFF. Here the CDR3 DNA reads TGTGCCAGCAGAATTGGAGGGACAGGGCTAGAAAAACTGTTTTTT. Using reference TRBV28 and TRBJ1-4 for the parts outside the CDR3, the full variable domain is DVKVTQSSRYLVKRTGEKVFLECVQDMDHENMFWYRQDPGLGLRLIYFSYDVKMKEKGDIPEGYSVSREKKERFSLILESASTNQTSMYLCASRIGGTGLEKLFFGSGTQLSVL.

On this clone: With a much larger clone just one base away, this may be a read error. The chain's CDR3 is CASSYSSGSETQYF. CDR3 coding DNA: TGTGCCAGCAGTTACAGTAGCGGCTCAGAGACCCAGTACTTC. The genes are TRBV6-5 and TRBJ2-5; possible D gene TRBD2, 6 bases. V was pared by 2 bases and J by 4 bases, with 11 bases between. The germline V gene has CDR1 MNHEY and CDR2 SVGAGI. The CDR3 covers 14 residues.

V is TRBV10-1 and J is TRBJ2-5, with D possibly being TRBD2 (5 bases). CDR3 length equals 12 residues. Trimming shortened V by 6 bases and J by 0 bases, and 5 bases separated the two germline ends. CDR1 is WNHNN and CDR2 is SYGVQD in the germline V gene (reference sequence). The CDR3 here is CASRDYQETQYF. The CDR3 bases are TGCGCCAGCAGGGACTACCAAGAGACCCAGTACTTC.

This rearrangement joins TRBV5-4 to TRBJ1-1; perhaps TRBD1 as D (5 bases). The CDR3 spans 14 residues. The germline V and J ends were trimmed by 4 bases and 0 bases, with 10 bases remaining between them. Germline assignment: CDR1 SGHNT and CDR2 YYREEE (reference sequence). This chain's CDR3 is CASSVTVLNTEAFF. The CDR3 bases are TGTGCCAGCAGCGTGACAGTGCTGAACACTGAAGCTTTCTTT.

The CDR3: CASSEYRTKSEAFF. CDR3 DNA sequence: TGTGCCAGCAGTGAATACAGGACAAAGAGTGAAGCTTTCTTT. This chain uses TRBV25-1 with TRBJ1-1, with TRBD1 as a possible D gene (5 bases). The germline V gene has CDR1 MGHDK and CDR2 SYGVNS. The V end was cut by 0 bases, the J end by 7 bases, with 12 bases between. This CDR3 comprises 14 residues.

The CDR3 spells CASSLPITGAEAFF. The CDR3 bases are TGTGCCAGCAGCCTACCTATTACAGGGGCTGAAGCTTTCTTT. The genes are TRBV7-9 and TRBJ1-1; 7 bases line up with TRBD1. The CDR3 has 14 residues. V lost 5 bases and J lost 6; bases outside the gene matches: 9. The germline CDR1 and CDR2 sequences are SEHNR and FQNEAQ (reference sequence).

Only one count was recorded for this clone. This chain joins TRBV6-1 and TRBJ1-5; D remains unclear. The germline V gene has CDR1 MNHNS and CDR2 SASEGT. The CDR3 consists of 12 residues. The ends were cut back, 8 bases at V and 7 bases at J, with 12 bases in the middle. CDR3 coding DNA: TGTGCCAGCCGGAGGGATTTACAGCCCCAGCATTTT. Its protein product is CASRRDLQPQHF.

The chain is built from TRBV18 and TRBJ2-7; D assignment may be TRBD1 or TRBD2 (5 bases each). Trimming took off 5 bases at V and 2 bases at J, with 13 bases between the two ends. CDR3 length: 14 amino acids. Germline CDR1 is KGHSH and CDR2 is LQKENI. The CDR3 is CASSSSRGAYEQYF. The CDR3 DNA reads as TGTGCCAGCTCAAGCTCAAGAGGGGCCTACGAGCAGTACTTC.

Turning to this clone: Other DNA sequences in this specimen translate into the identical CDR3. The chain is built from TRBV9 and TRBJ1-4; weak D call: TRBD1 (5 bases). Germline loops: CDR1 SGDLS, CDR2 YYNGEE. The V end was cut by 8 bases, the J end by 6 bases, with 14 bases between. This CDR3 contains 13 residues. The CDR3 loop is CASSHGGDEKLFF. The CDR3 region has the DNA TGTGCCAGTAGCCACGGAGGGGATGAAAAACTGTTTTTT. Full variable domain (outside the CDR3, taken from reference TRBV9 and TRBJ1-4): DSGVTQTPKHLITATGQRVTLRCSPRSGDLSVYWYQQSLDQGLQFLIQYYNGEERAKGNILERFSAQQFPDLHSELNLSSLELGDSALYFCASSHGGDEKLFFGSGTQLSVL.